Listed below are T cell receptor beta chains from one sample, sequenced in a study of T-cell reconstitution after alpha-beta-depleted transplantation in children. MiXCR was run by TCRdb on the PCR reads, yielding one entry per CDR3 protein. This sample has around 87,000 distinct CDR3 sequences; 7.5% to 9.5% occur once, and the top ten carry over 6%. The sequencing used PBMCs from the stem cell graft donor, collected from the stem cell graft. Receptors originate from a human donor who donated a stem cell graft to a child with congenital amegakaryocytic thrombocytopenia. Each CDR3 is given with its conserved first and last residue. A D gene is named only where the DNA matches it firmly. Size is omitted from some rows. Given values are once, few, many or a class for expanded clones.

clone size,V gene,J gene,D gene,CDR3 protein,CDR3 DNA
many,TRBV5-1,TRBJ2-7,-,CASSLAVGAYEQYF,TGCGCCAGCAGCTTGGCCGTAGGGGCCTACGAGCAGTACTTC
few,TRBV3-1,TRBJ2-3,-,CASSHDVRLGGRTDTQYF,TGTGCCAGCAGCCACGATGTTAGGTTGGGGGGTCGCACAGATACGCAGTATTTT
many,TRBV5-1,TRBJ2-1,TRBD2,CASSLGGGRSYNEQFF,TGCGCCAGCAGCTTGGGGGGGGGTAGATCCTACAATGAGCAGTTCTTC
many,TRBV5-1,TRBJ2-3,-,CASSTTLGADTQYF,TGCGCCAGCAGCACCACCCTCGGGGCAGATACGCAGTATTTT
many,TRBV5-1,TRBJ2-5,-,CASSLPSGETQYF,TGCGCCAGCAGCCTACCATCCGGGGAGACCCAGTACTTC
-,TRBV20-1,TRBJ2-2,TRBD2,CCAMIPGLAGPTNTGELFF,TGCTGTGCTATGATTCCGGGCCTAGCGGGACCAACGAACACCGGGGAGCTGTTTTTT
many,TRBV4-2,TRBJ2-5,-,CASSQSYSGLQETQYF,TGTGCCAGCAGCCAATCCTACAGTGGGTTGCAAGAGACCCAGTACTTC
many,TRBV7-9,TRBJ2-1,-,CASSLISGSSYNEQFF,TGTGCCAGCAGCCTAATTAGCGGTAGCTCCTACAATGAGCAGTTCTTC
many,TRBV20-1,TRBJ2-1,TRBD2,CSARGTSGAYNEQFF,TGCAGTGCTAGAGGCACTAGCGGGGCCTACAATGAGCAGTTCTTC
many,TRBV5-1,TRBJ2-2,-,CASSLAGRGELFF,TGCGCCAGCAGCTTGGCCGGAAGAGGGGAGCTGTTTTTT
many,TRBV10-3,TRBJ2-3,TRBD1,CAIWDSSTDTQYF,TGTGCCATCTGGGACAGCAGCACAGATACGCAGTATTTT
many,TRBV7-8,TRBJ2-2,-,CASRLDRNTGELFF,TGTGCCAGCAGACTAGACAGGAACACCGGGGAGCTGTTTTTT
many,TRBV20-1,TRBJ1-5,-,CSVGSGNQPQHF,TGCAGTGTCGGGAGCGGCAATCAGCCCCAGCATTTT
many,TRBV18,TRBJ1-5,-,CASSPQGKGPNQPQHF,TGTGCCAGCTCCCCCCAGGGGAAAGGCCCCAATCAGCCCCAGCATTTT
medium-sized,TRBV20-1,TRBJ2-2,-,CSARGQKNTGELFF,TGCAGTGCTAGAGGACAGAAGAACACCGGGGAGCTGTTTTTT
many,TRBV20-1,TRBJ2-6,TRBD2,CSARTSGEDSGANVLTF,TGCAGTGCTAGGACTAGCGGGGAAGACTCTGGGGCCAACGTCCTGACTTTC
many,TRBV5-1,TRBJ2-7,-,CASSQSGGPSYEQYF,TGCGCCAGCAGCCAGTCGGGCGGTCCCTCCTACGAGCAGTACTTC
few,TRBV5-8,TRBJ1-1,-,CASSSDRSEAFF,TGTGCCAGCAGTTCAGACAGGAGTGAAGCTTTCTTT
-,TRBV12-5,TRBJ1-2,-,CASGLGGGAPYGYTF,TGTGCCTCTGGTTTGGGGGGGGGGGCTCCCTATGGCTACACCTTC
many,TRBV5-1,TRBJ2-3,-,CASSLSRPGTDTQYF,TGCGCCAGCAGCTTATCCAGACCCGGCACAGATACGCAGTATTTT
medium-sized,TRBV20-1,TRBJ2-2,-,CSARDGGRIITGELFF,TGCAGTGCTAGAGATGGGGGACGAATCATCACCGGGGAGCTGTTTTTT
few,TRBV7-3,TRBJ2-3,-,CASSQGSPSLGYTQYF,TGTGCCAGCAGCCAAGGGAGCCCTAGCCTAGGGTATACGCAGTATTTT
-,TRBV20-1,TRBJ1-5,TRBD1,CSARTGGFVVNQPQHF,TGCAGTGCTAGGACAGGGGGTTTCGTTGTCAATCAGCCCCAGCATTTT
many,TRBV20-1,TRBJ2-2,-,CSARVSPSGSGELFF,TGCAGTGCTAGAGTCTCACCCTCGGGCTCGGGGGAGCTGTTTTTT
many,TRBV5-1,TRBJ2-7,TRBD1,CASSLTGGRSYEQYF,TGCGCCAGCAGCTTAACAGGGGGTAGGTCCTACGAGCAGTACTTC
-,TRBV9,TRBJ1-1,-,CASSGETEAFF,TGTGCCAGCTCGGGCGAGACTGAAGCTTTCTTT
many,TRBV5-1,TRBJ2-1,-,CASSLGQNSYNEQFF,TGCGCCAGCAGCTTGGGGCAGAACTCCTACAATGAGCAGTTCTTC
many,TRBV20-1,TRBJ2-3,-,CSAPPGGIPSTDTQYF,TGCAGTGCTCCCCCTGGGGGGATCCCTAGCACAGATACGCAGTATTTT
many,TRBV27,TRBJ2-7,-,CASSRSGSQNEQYF,TGTGCCAGCAGCAGGTCAGGGAGTCAGAACGAGCAGTACTTC
many,TRBV29-1,TRBJ1-5,-,CSVEDLVPPRLRNSNQPQHF,TGCAGCGTTGAAGATCTGGTCCCTCCCCGGTTGAGGAATAGCAATCAGCCCCAGCATTTT
many,TRBV20-1,TRBJ2-3,-,CSARSDVTLTDTQYF,TGCAGTGCTAGAAGCGACGTAACACTCACAGATACGCAGTATTTT
many,TRBV5-1,TRBJ1-2,-,CASSLGSGCPTPYGYTF,TGCGCCAGCAGCTTGGGATCTGGTTGTCCGACACCCTATGGCTACACCTTC
many,TRBV7-2,TRBJ1-6,-,CASSFLGNSPLHF,TGTGCCAGCAGCTTCCTGGGAAATTCACCCCTCCACTTT
few,TRBV29-1,TRBJ1-1,-,CSVRAGNTEAFF,TGCAGCGTACGGGCGGGGAACACTGAAGCTTTCTTT
many,TRBV29-1,TRBJ2-7,-,CSAAQSPKAAEQYF,TGCAGCGCTGCTCAATCTCCGAAAGCGGCCGAGCAGTACTTC
-,TRBV6-1,TRBJ2-5,-,CASSRSSGGAETQYF,TGTGCCAGCAGTCGATCCTCGGGGGGCGCCGAGACCCAGTACTTC
many,TRBV4-2,TRBJ2-7,TRBD1,CASSQGTGRYEQYF,TGTGCCAGCAGCCAAGGGACAGGGCGCTACGAGCAGTACTTC
few,TRBV6-6,TRBJ2-7,-,CASSYTIYEQYF,TGTGCCAGCAGTTACACCATCTACGAGCAGTACTTC
many,TRBV5-1,TRBJ2-3,-,CASSLGAGANTDTQYF,TGCGCCAGCAGCTTGGGAGCCGGGGCGAACACAGATACGCAGTATTTT
few,TRBV7-2,TRBJ2-7,TRBD1,CASSRDRGSHEQYF,TGTGCCAGCAGCCGCGACAGGGGTTCCCACGAGCAGTACTTC
many,TRBV12-3/TRBV12-4,TRBJ1-5,-,CASSPYNQPQHF,TGTGCCAGCAGTCCCTATAATCAGCCCCAGCATTTT
many,TRBV6-5,TRBJ2-1,TRBD2,CASSYSFGGGPANEQFF,TGTGCCAGCAGTTATTCGTTCGGGGGGGGACCCGCGAATGAGCAGTTCTTC
many,TRBV14,TRBJ1-1,-,CASSRGPGGLEAFF,TGTGCCAGCAGTAGAGGCCCGGGAGGCTTAGAAGCTTTCTTT
many,TRBV29-1,TRBJ2-1,-,CSANRAGGHEQFF,TGCAGCGCCAACAGGGCTGGCGGACATGAGCAGTTCTTC
many,TRBV5-1,TRBJ2-3,-,CASSFQGRTSTDTQYF,TGCGCCAGCAGCTTTCAGGGGCGAACGAGCACAGATACGCAGTATTTT
many,TRBV7-2,TRBJ2-3,-,CASSLEGRVGGTQYF,TGTGCCAGCAGCTTAGAGGGGCGGGTGGGGGGTACGCAGTATTTT
many,TRBV6-1,TRBJ1-2,-,CASSESGINYGYTF,TGTGCCAGCAGTGAATCCGGGATAAACTATGGCTACACCTTC
many,TRBV7-2,TRBJ1-1,-,CASSLADEAFF,TGTGCCAGCAGCTTAGCAGATGAAGCTTTCTTT
few,TRBV5-5,TRBJ1-2,TRBD1,CASRRPGQRVYGYTF,TGTGCCAGCAGACGGCCGGGACAGCGAGTCTATGGCTACACCTTC
many,TRBV7-9,TRBJ2-2,-,CASSLMRGRNTGELFF,TGTGCCAGCAGCTTAATGCGCGGCCGGAACACCGGGGAGCTGTTTTTT
many,TRBV30,TRBJ1-5,-,CAWSVPTRQSNQPQHF,TGTGCCTGGAGTGTACCGACGCGACAGAGCAATCAGCCCCAGCATTTT
many,TRBV7-8,TRBJ1-2,-,CASSKTSWDGYTF,TGTGCCAGCAGCAAAACTTCATGGGATGGCTACACCTTC
many,TRBV20-1,TRBJ1-1,TRBD1,CSASPTGGAFQTEAFF,TGCAGTGCTAGTCCTACAGGGGGCGCATTTCAAACTGAAGCTTTCTTT